One and the same sample provided the 15 T cell receptor beta chains below, sequenced in a study of CXCR3-negative and CXCR3-positive naive CD8 T cells. UMI-labeled 5' RACE TRB cDNA libraries were prepared from the cells. TCRdb processed the 5' RACE reads again and assigns one entry to each CDR3 protein, with no DNA. The ten most abundant clones cover about 1% of a sample with roughly 86,000 distinct CDR3 sequences. The sequenced sample consisted of naive CXCR3- CD8+ T cells from blood. Subset indicated: CD45RO-CCR7+CD27+CD95- naive CD8+ T cells lacking CXCR3 (TNR3-). These receptors all come from a human donor in good health. Some clones in this sample may be carry-over from other donors' samples.

The chain recombines TRBV2 with TRBJ1-1; TCRdb lists TRBD1, though no DNA is available to test this call. Per germline, CDR1 SNHLY and CDR2 FYNNEI. This CDR3 region has 15 residues. CDR3 sequence: CASVRDREMNTEAFF. The entire variable domain, with the rest obtained from reference TRBV2 and TRBJ1-1, is as follows: EPEVTQTPSHQVTQMGQEVILRCVPISNHLYFYWYRQILGQKVEFLVSFYNNEISEKSEIFDDQFSVERPDGSNFTLKIRSTKLEDSAMYFCASVRDREMNTEAFFGQGTRLTVV.

The V gene is TRBV11-3, the J gene TRBJ2-1; absent DNA, TCRdb's TRBD2 call cannot be checked. Germline CDR1 reads SGHNT; CDR2 reads YENEEA. This CDR3 is built from 16 residues. CDR3 region: CASSPQRGAGYNEQFF.

Here the CDR3 reads CSARNFRPGKSGDTQYF. The V gene is TRBV20-1, the J gene TRBJ2-3; TCRdb's D call of TRBD2 is untestable without DNA. This CDR3 is built from 17 residues. Per germline, CDR1 DFQATT and CDR2 SNEGSKA (reference sequence).

The chain combines TRBV7-9 with TRBJ1-5; TCRdb calls TRBD1, which cannot be checked without DNA. Germline V gives CDR1 SEHNR, CDR2 FQNEAQ (reference sequence). CDR3 length equals 15 residues. The CDR3 loop is CASSFYRRLHQPQHF.

The chain carries TRBV29-1 and TRBJ1-1. The CDR3 contains 13 residues. The germline V gene encodes CDR1 SQVTM and CDR2 ANQGSEA. This chain's CDR3 is CSVDLHLNTEAFF.

The chain joins TRBV4-1 to TRBJ1-1; TCRdb selects TRBD1, and the lack of DNA leaves this call unchecked. This CDR3 contains 19 residues. Germline lookup yields CDR1 MGHRA and CDR2 YSYEKL. CDR3 loop: CASSQVPLGVGVMNTEAFF.

The chain recombines TRBV28 with TRBJ2-7; TCRdb reports TRBD2, a call that lacks DNA to check it against. Germline loops: CDR1 MDHEN, CDR2 SYDVKM. The length of the CDR3 is 14 residues. The CDR3 protein is CASKPAGGSYEQYF.

The rearrangement joins TRBV29-1 to TRBJ2-2; TCRdb outputs TRBD1, but without DNA this stays unchecked. The CDR3 runs to 14 residues. CDR1 is SQVTM and CDR2 is ANQGSEA in the germline V gene. CDR3 sequence reads: CSTNGGGVTGELFF.

This chain joins TRBV14 and TRBJ1-1; TCRdb calls TRBD1, which cannot be checked without DNA. Germline-derived CDR1 and CDR2 are SGHDN and FVKESK. This CDR3 spans 13 amino acids. CDR3 sequence: CASSQGVRGLPFF.

The V and J genes are TRBV12-3 or TRBV12-4 and TRBJ1-1. CDR3 size: 13 residues. This CDR3 reads CASSLSPNTEAFF.

The V call is TRBV29-1, the J call TRBJ2-3; TCRdb selects TRBD1, and the lack of DNA leaves this call unchecked. This CDR3 is 12 amino acids long. Germline V CDR1 and CDR2: SQVTM, ANQGSEA. The CDR3 protein is CSVERGADTQYF.

This chain links TRBV29-1 with TRBJ1-5. Germline values: CDR1 SQVTM, CDR2 ANQGSEA. The CDR3 totals 12 residues. The CDR3 sequence: CSARLENQPQHF.

The chain links TRBV11-3 to TRBJ1-1. This CDR3 is 15 amino acids long. Germline V gene lookup returns CDR1 SGHNT and CDR2 YENEEA. This chain's CDR3 is CASSPFGGQNTEAFF.

The chain joins TRBV6-6 to TRBJ1-2; no DNA is available, so the TRBD1 call from TCRdb remains unchecked. Germline CDR1 MNHNY, CDR2 SVGAGI (reference sequence). This CDR3 spans 15 amino acids. The CDR3 is CASSRGQAGLYGYTF.

This chain connects TRBV7-8 to TRBJ2-3; there is no DNA to check the TCRdb D call of TRBD2. The CDR3 contains 15 residues. The germline gives CDR1 SGHVS, CDR2 FQNEAQ. CDR3 in amino acids: CASSLSPGNTDTQYF. Full variable domain (missing parts from reference TRBV7-8 and TRBJ2-3): GAGVSQSPRYKVAKRGQDVALRCDPISGHVSLFWYQQALGQGPEFLTYFQNEAQLDKSGLPSDRFFAERPEGSVSTLKIQRTQQEDSAVYLCASSLSPGNTDTQYFGPGTRLTVL.